These T cell receptor beta chains were read from a single sample in a study of glioma-infiltrating T cells. TCRdb passed the multiplex PCR reads through MiXCR, listing each CDR3 protein once. This table has 300,000 to 450,000 distinct CDR3 sequences, roughly two fifths appearing once. Source material: glioma tissue, nonneoplastic brain tissue, or PBMCs (not recorded which). These receptors were taken from a human donor with low-grade glioma or glioblastoma, undergoing nonglioma brain surgery, or in good health (not recorded which). The CDR3 runs from the conserved cysteine through the conserved F or W. A D gene is named only where the DNA matches it firmly. The size field is filled for only some rows; it gives once, few, many or a size class.

clone_size j_call d_call v_call cdr3_aa cdr3_nt
many TRBJ2-7 TRBD1 TRBV27 CASSLYRGQGLYEQYF TGTGCCAGCAGTTTATATAGAGGACAGGGACTCTACGAGCAGTACTTC
. TRBJ2-7 . TRBV11-2 CASSLGGSGGSYEQYF TGTGCCAGCAGCTTAGGTGGTTCTGGGGGCTCCTACGAGCAGTACTTC
. TRBJ2-5 . TRBV2 CASRIDMRDQETQYF TGTGCCAGCCGTATAGACATGAGGGACCAAGAGACCCAGTACTTC
few TRBJ1-1 . TRBV28 CASSLMEGVMNTEAFF TGTGCCAGCAGTTTAATGGAGGGGGTAATGAACACTGAAGCTTTCTTT
many TRBJ2-1 . TRBV6-2/TRBV6-3 CASTSRAHYNEQFF TGTGCCAGCACCTCCCGGGCACACTACAATGAGCAGTTCTTC
. TRBJ1-2 TRBD1 TRBV25-1 CASRDRGTGYTF TGTGCCAGCAGAGACAGGGGAACGGGCTACACCTTC
. TRBJ1-2 TRBD1 TRBV20-1 CSARRTGTNYGYTF TGCAGTGCTAGAAGGACAGGGACCAACTATGGCTACACCTTC
once TRBJ2-7 TRBD1 TRBV12-3/TRBV12-4 CASSDPRQGSYEQYF TGTGCCAGCAGTGATCCCCGACAGGGGTCTTACGAGCAGTACTTC
many TRBJ2-3 . TRBV6-5 CASSYSASTDTQYF TGTGCCAGCAGTTACTCGGCTAGCACAGATACGCAGTATTTT
. TRBJ2-1 TRBD2 TRBV20-1 CSARDLGLATPGTYNEQFF TGCAGTGCTAGAGATCTCGGACTAGCAACCCCGGGGACCTACAATGAGCAGTTCTTC
many TRBJ2-7 TRBD1 TRBV6-6 CASSYRDSLAYEQYF TGTGCCAGCAGTTACCGGGACAGTCTAGCCTACGAGCAGTACTTC
once TRBJ2-7 TRBD2 TRBV3-1 CASSPGPGGTYEQYF TGTGCCAGCAGCCCCGGGCCGGGGGGGACCTACGAGCAGTACTTC
. TRBJ2-7 . TRBV27 CASSPPSVGGVYEQYF TGTGCCAGCAGTCCACCCTCGGTTGGGGGAGTCTACGAGCAGTACTTC
many TRBJ2-3 . TRBV28 CASSSGGPREDTQYF TGTGCCAGCAGCTCCGGGGGCCCTCGGGAGGATACGCAGTATTTT
few TRBJ2-7 . TRBV6-2/TRBV6-3 CASSSSAGGNEQYF TGTGCCAGCAGTTCCTCCGCGGGTGGAAACGAGCAGTACTTC
few TRBJ2-1 . TRBV12-3/TRBV12-4 CASSLAGIQENEQFF TGTGCCAGCAGTTTAGCGGGGATCCAGGAAAATGAGCAGTTCTTC
many TRBJ1-1 TRBD1 TRBV6-1 CASSYRTGGTEAFF TGTGCCAGCAGTTATCGGACAGGGGGCACTGAAGCTTTCTTT
. TRBJ2-1 . TRBV12-3/TRBV12-4 CASSHLRGDNEQFF TGTGCCAGCAGCCACCTGAGGGGGGACAATGAGCAGTTCTTC
. TRBJ2-7 TRBD2 TRBV19 CASSQREAPYEQYF TGTGCCAGTAGCCAGCGGGAGGCCCCCTACGAACAGTACTTC
. TRBJ1-2 TRBD1 TRBV20-1 CSARRDRTYGYTF TGCAGTGCTAGACGGGACAGGACCTATGGCTACACCTTC
. TRBJ2-1 . TRBV2 CASMDSRSNEQFF TGTGCCAGCATGGACTCAAGGAGCAATGAGCAGTTCTTC
. TRBJ2-7 . TRBV20-1 CSAHPSLGDEQYF TGCAGTGCTCATCCCTCTCTAGGTGACGAGCAGTACTTC
few TRBJ2-5 TRBD2 TRBV4-1 CASSKGSGRAWETQYF TGCGCCAGCAGCAAAGGGAGCGGGAGGGCCTGGGAGACCCAGTACTTC
. TRBJ2-1 TRBD2 TRBV27 CASSGTSGLSSYNEQFF TGTGCCAGTAGTGGGACTAGCGGCCTTAGCTCCTACAATGAGCAGTTCTTC
. TRBJ2-1 . TRBV12-3/TRBV12-4 CASRGGEQFF TGTGCCAGCAGAGGGGGGGAGCAGTTCTTC
many TRBJ1-1 . TRBV28 CASSYRGVNTEAFF TGTGCCAGCAGTTATCGGGGGGTGAACACTGAAGCTTTCTTT